This paragraph reports one T cell receptor (beta chain). The same CDR3 can be traced to other DNA sequences in this sample. CDR3 length: 15 amino acids. V lost 1 base and J lost 13; bases outside the gene matches: 12. Germline values: CDR1 SGHAT, CDR2 FQNNGV. This record comes from a study of shared clonotypes between healthy human individuals. Study in general: Donor ages ranged 18 to 49 years: a couple of women, a few men.

Around 32,000 T cell genomes (about 300 ng DNA) went into each PBMC replicate. Repertoires were generated with immunoSEQ multiplex PCR, while TCRdb's copy carries only in-frame clones and drops some. The sample consists of around 500,000 clones, around 80% of them appearing once. The source is a woman in her 40s in good health. Some clones in this sample may be carry-over from other donors' samples. The specimen sequenced was PBMCs. The chain is built from TRBV11-2 and TRBJ1-4; TRBD1 matches 7 bases. The chain's CDR3 is CASSLALQGSRGLFF. CDR3 bases: TGTGCCAGCAGCTTAGCGTTACAGGGGTCGCGAGGACTGTTTTTT.